The clone carrying this T cell receptor beta chain was seen just once. The target antigen is unknown. The record originates from a study of shared clonotypes between healthy human individuals. Overall study: Aged between 18 and 49, the donors were a couple of women and a few men.

The trim removed 6 bases at V and 4 bases at J, leaving 3 bases unmatched. The V gene's germline CDR1 is LNHDA and CDR2 SQIVND (reference sequence). The CDR3 has 15 amino acids. Findings and limits, study-wide: Only blood samples were collected, and tissue repertoires likely differ.

The input for sorted-subset replicate PCRs was around 210 ng DNA, about 30,000 T cell genomes. TCRdb's table, derived via immunoSEQ multiplex PCR, lists solely in-frame clones and lacks some. Found here are about 710,000 clones, 73% of them singletons; the top ten hold more than 1.5%. The gene calls are TRBV19 and TRBJ2-3; 14 bases align to TRBD2. Sequencing was done on a sample of memory CD4+ T cells sorted from blood. Subset meaning: CD45RA-negative fraction. The TCR was taken from a woman in her 30s in good health. As DNA, the CDR3 is TGTGCCAGTAGCCGACTAGCGGGAGGGGCAGATACGCAGTATTTT. This sequence encodes CASSRLAGGADTQYF.